What follows are 13 T cell receptor beta chains derived from one specimen sequenced in a study of shared clonotypes between healthy human individuals. The method was immunoSEQ multiplex PCR; TCRdb's version includes in-frame clones alone and lacks a portion of them. Among around 1.1 million clones listed, approximately 80% were seen once. The sequenced sample consisted of memory CD4+ T cells from PBMCs. Subset defined: CD45RA-negative fraction. The source is a man aged 18 to 29 in good health. Some clones in this sample may be carry-over from other donors' samples.

This chain connects TRBV7-9 to TRBJ2-7; TRBD2 matches 7 bases. CDR1 and CDR2 from the germline V gene are SEHNR and FQNEAQ (reference sequence). The CDR3 length is 16 residues. This CDR3 reads CASGGSFFSGGSEQYF. CDR3 DNA sequence: TGTGCGTCCGGTGGGTCATTTTTCTCGGGGGGTAGCGAGCAGTACTTC. The variable domain in full, completed from reference TRBV7-9 and TRBJ2-7, reads DTGVSQNPRHKITKRGQNVTFRCDPISEHNRLYWYRQTLGQGPEFLTYFQNEAQLEKSRLLSDRFSAERPKGSFSTLEIQRTEQGDSAMYLCASGGSFFSGGSEQYFGPGTRLTVT.

The chain has TRBV10-2 and TRBJ2-1; weak D call: TRBD2 (5 bases). The CDR3 is 13 residues long. From germline, CDR1 is WSHSY and CDR2 SAAADI. Trimming stripped 6 bases from V and 6 bases from J, with 12 bases between. The CDR3 spells CASREVASNEQFF. For the CDR3, the DNA is TGCGCCAGCAGAGAGGTAGCGTCCAATGAGCAGTTCTTC.

A word on this clone: Within the sample, other DNA sequences also encode this same CDR3. This chain links TRBV28 with TRBJ2-7; D not resolved. Germline V lookup: CDR1 MDHEN, CDR2 SYDVKM. Trimming took 4 bases from V and 4 from J, leaving 5 bases between them. The CDR3 sequence is 11 residues long. Here the CDR3 DNA reads TGTGCCAGCAGTTCCAAGTACGAGCAGTACTTC. It codes for CASSSKYEQYF. Looking up the rest from reference TRBV28 and TRBJ2-7 gives the full variable domain: DVKVTQSSRYLVKRTGEKVFLECVQDMDHENMFWYRQDPGLGLRLIYFSYDVKMKEKGDIPEGYSVSREKKERFSLILESASTNQTSMYLCASSSKYEQYFGPGTRLTVT.

The CDR3 spells CASSPPGSREQYF. DNA for the CDR3: TGTGCCAGCAGCCCGCCGGGATCGCGGGAGCAGTACTTC. V gene TRBV7-3 combines with J gene TRBJ2-7; possibly TRBD2 for D (5 bases). Germline V gene sequence: CDR1 SGHTA, CDR2 FQGTGA. Trimming took 5 bases from V and 7 from J, leaving 15 bases between them. The CDR3 sequence is 13 residues long.

This clone ranks as medium-sized. This sample includes further DNA sequences coding for the same CDR3. The rearrangement links TRBV5-4 to TRBJ1-2, with D tentatively TRBD1 (5 bases). Per germline, CDR1 SGHNT and CDR2 YYREEE (reference sequence). CDR3 length: 14 amino acids. Trimming took off 6 bases at V and 5 bases at J, with 17 bases between the two ends. The CDR3 here is CASTRGDGGYGYTF. The DNA of the CDR3 is TGTGCCAGCACCCGGGGGGACGGTGGATATGGCTACACCTTC.

The rearrangement uses TRBV29-1 and TRBJ2-5; D gene ambiguous. V was clipped by 5 bases and J by 0 bases, with 10 bases between them. CDR3 length: 13 amino acids. The germline gives CDR1 SQVTM, CDR2 ANQGSEA. The DNA for the CDR3 is TGCAGCGTTTCTAACATTGACCAAGAGACCCAGTACTTC. This sequence encodes CSVSNIDQETQYF. Supplemented by reference TRBV29-1 and TRBJ2-5, the full variable domain reads SAVISQKPSRDICQRGTSLTIQCQVDSQVTMMFWYRQQPGQSLTLIATANQGSEATYESGFVIDKFPISRPNLTFSTLTVSNMSPEDSSIYLCSVSNIDQETQYFGPGTRLLVL.

This clone turned up a few times. V and J are TRBV11-2 and TRBJ2-7; tentatively, D is TRBD1 or TRBD2 (5 bases each). Trimming stripped 5 bases from V and 5 bases from J, with 13 bases between. CDR1 is SGHAT, CDR2 FQNNGV, per germline. This CDR3 is 13 amino acids long. The CDR3 region has the DNA TGTGCCAGCAGCCAAGGGCTGGGGGACGAGCAGTACTTC. The encoded protein is CASSQGLGDEQYF.

V usage is TRBV6-4 and J usage is TRBJ2-1; tentatively, D is TRBD1 (6 bases). V lost 6 bases and J lost 7, with 10 bases in between. The CDR3 totals 12 residues. Germline V CDR1 and CDR2: MRHNA, SNTAGT. CDR3 sequence reads: CASRDRSNEQFF. The CDR3 nucleotides read TGTGCCAGCAGGGACAGAAGTAATGAGCAGTTCTTC.

The chain joins TRBV4-1 to TRBJ1-1; D uncertain. This CDR3 is built from 13 residues. Germline V gene lookup returns CDR1 MGHRA and CDR2 YSYEKL. The germline V and J ends were trimmed by 4 bases and 5 bases, with 11 bases remaining between them. CDR3 in DNA: TGCGCCAGCAGCCTTGGAATAGGGACTGAAGCTTTCTTT. As protein: CASSLGIGTEAFF.

This clone was seen just once. The J gene is TRBJ1-1, the V gene TRBV28, with D perhaps TRBD1 (6 bases). There are 15 residues in the CDR3. Between the trimmed V and J ends, which lost 6 bases and 2 bases, there was a span of 16 bases. The germline gives CDR1 MDHEN, CDR2 SYDVKM. The CDR3 DNA reads as TGTGCCAGCAGCGTGGGAGGGGGTGTTAACACTGAAGCTTTCTTT. Residues: CASSVGGGVNTEAFF.

The rearrangement joins TRBV30 to TRBJ2-5; 7 nucleotides align to TRBD2. This CDR3 is built from 15 residues. Germline V gene lookup returns CDR1 GTSNPN and CDR2 SVGIG (reference sequence). J gave up 5 bases and V 2 bases, and 11 bases lay outside the gene matches. As DNA, the CDR3 is TGTGCCTGGAGTTCGGGAAGGGGAGGGGCGGAGACCCAGTACTTC. Amino acids: CAWSSGRGGAETQYF.

This clone was counted between two and nine times. J is TRBJ1-1 and V is TRBV2, with TRBD1 matching over 10 bases. Germline CDR1 reads SNHLY; CDR2 reads FYNNEI. The V and J ends lost 2 bases and 8 bases, in that order; junction bases with no gene match: 8. The CDR3 is 15 amino acids. This CDR3 is CASSELGQGYWEAFF. The CDR3 DNA reads as TGTGCCAGCAGTGAATTGGGACAGGGGTATTGGGAAGCTTTCTTT.

The CDR3 DNA follows: TGTGCCAGCAGCTTAGCTAGGTCTGGGAGCGCTGAAGCTTTCTTT. Its protein product is CASSLARSGSAEAFF. The chain combines TRBV7-2 with TRBJ1-1; D call uncertain. The germline gives CDR1 SGHTA, CDR2 FQGNSA. Trimming took 0 bases from V and 6 from J, leaving 14 bases between them. This CDR3 contains 15 residues. Drawing the rest from reference TRBV7-2 and TRBJ1-1, the complete variable domain is GAGVSQSPSNKVTEKGKDVELRCDPISGHTALYWYRQSLGQGLEFLIYFQGNSAPDKSGLPSDRFSAERTGGSVSTLTIQRTQQEDSAVYLCASSLARSGSAEAFFGQGTRLTVV.